These 28 T cell receptor beta chains came from one sample sequenced in a study of cytomegalovirus exposure and HLA in healthy donors. PCR primers comprised 60 Vbeta and 13 Jbeta primers. Produced via immunoSEQ multiplex PCR; TCRdb's table is partial and in-frame only. The sample gives about 150,000 clones, 80% to 90% of which show up once; about 4.3% is in the top ten. Sequences were obtained from PBMCs. All receptors come from a woman aged 40-49 years in good health and CMV-seropositive.

In DNA, the CDR3 is TGCGCCAGCAGCTTAACGGGAGTATCGGTGAATGAGCAGTTCTTC. It translates to CASSLTGVSVNEQFF. This chain links TRBV5-1 with TRBJ2-1; tentative D call: TRBD2 (6 bases). The ends were cut back, 2 bases at V and 7 bases at J, with 16 bases in the middle. Germline CDR1 SGHRS, CDR2 YFSETQ. This CDR3 contains 15 residues.

This chain connects TRBV6-7 to TRBJ2-2; 8 bases align to TRBD1. TRBV6-7 is recorded as an ORF, its role being uncertain. The CDR3 contains 17 residues. Trimming at V came to 1 base and at J to 2 bases, leaving 6 bases not matched to a gene. This CDR3 is CASSYLRTGTNTGELFF. Here the CDR3 DNA reads TGTGCCAGCAGTTACTTACGGACAGGGACCAACACCGGGGAGCTGTTTTTT.

This chain connects TRBV5-8 to TRBJ2-5; D perhaps matches TRBD1 (7 bases). This CDR3 has 16 amino acids. CDR1 and CDR2 from the germline V gene are SGHTS and YDEGEE. Trimming left V 4 bases short and J 0 bases short, with 16 bases between. The CDR3, as DNA: TGTGCCAGCAGCACGGGGGACAGTACGTACCAAGAGACCCAGTACTTC. Protein: CASSTGDSTYQETQYF.

The rearrangement links TRBV15 to TRBJ2-2; 8 bases are a match to TRBD1. The CDR3 has 14 residues. Germline V gene lookup returns CDR1 LNHNV and CDR2 YYDKDF (reference sequence). J was trimmed by 4 bases and V by 4 bases; bases with no gene match: 2. CDR3 DNA: TGTGCCACCAGCAATGGACAGGGCACCGGGGAGCTGTTTTTT. Translated: CATSNGQGTGELFF.

The chain couples TRBV5-6 to TRBJ2-5; the match to TRBD1 covers 8 bases. V trimming: 0 bases; J trimming: 4 bases; junction bases outside the gene matches: 5. Germline V gene data show CDR1 as SGHDT and CDR2 as YYEEEE. The CDR3 loop spans 15 amino acids. The CDR3 loop reads CASSLAQGAGETQYF. The DNA of the CDR3 is TGTGCCAGCAGCTTGGCTCAGGGGGCAGGAGAGACCCAGTACTTC.

On this clone itself: The same CDR3 can be traced to other DNA sequences in this sample. CDR3 bases: TGTGCCAGCTCACCAACAAGCGGAGGCACAGATACGCAGTATTTT. It codes for CASSPTSGGTDTQYF. This chain uses TRBV18 with TRBJ2-3, with D maybe TRBD2 (5 bases). Trimming stripped 2 bases from V and 1 base from J, with 10 bases between. The CDR3 extends over 15 amino acids. CDR1 is KGHSH and CDR2 is LQKENI in the germline V gene.

The sample holds one count of this clone. At one end the junction does not follow the germline gene, possibly because of a read error. The chain recombines TRBV7-9 with TRBJ2-5; 7 bases align to TRBD2. CDR1 and CDR2 from the germline V gene are SEHNR and FQNEAQ (reference sequence). The CDR3 has 16 amino acids. The CDR3 here is CSSSLALRGGLETQYF. CDR3 nucleotide sequence: TGTTCCAGCAGCTTAGCTCTGAGGGGAGGGTTGGAGACCCAGTACTTC.

This clone was seen a handful of times. This chain joins TRBV30 and TRBJ2-7; TRBD1 matches at 7 bases. There are 13 residues in the CDR3. Germline V CDR1 and CDR2: GTSNPN, SVGIG (reference sequence). The J segment lost 5 bases and the V segment lost 4 bases, leaving 8 bases of the junction unmatched. This CDR3 reads CAWNMDRNDEQYF. CDR3 sequence (DNA): TGTGCCTGGAATATGGACAGGAACGACGAGCAGTACTTC.

This chain joins TRBV7-2 and TRBJ2-5; 8 positions agree with TRBD1. With 5 bases clipped from V and 0 bases from J, the junction kept 2 bases outside the gene matches. Per germline, CDR1 SGHTA and CDR2 FQGNSA. The CDR3 is 14 amino acids. The CDR3 protein is CASSRTGYQETQYF. CDR3 in DNA: TGTGCCAGCAGCCGGACAGGGTACCAAGAGACCCAGTACTTC.

The chain combines TRBV9 with TRBJ2-3; the match to TRBD2 covers 13 bases. The CDR3 contains 16 residues. With V trimmed by 3 bases and J by 3 bases, 4 bases remained unmatched. CDR1 and CDR2 from the germline V gene are SGDLS and YYNGEE. CDR3 sequence: CASSAPGLAGTDTQYF. CDR3 in DNA: TGTGCCAGCAGCGCCCCGGGACTAGCGGGGACAGATACGCAGTATTTT.

Concerning this clone itself: At one boundary the junction diverges from the germline segment, which might be a read error. The genes are TRBV7-7 and TRBJ2-2; D gene unclear. CDR1 SSHAT and CDR2 FNYEAQ come from the germline V gene (reference sequence). The CDR3 is 14 amino acids. The CDR3 region has the DNA TGTGCTAGCAGCTTCCTCGGGAACACCGGGGAGCTGTTTTTT. Translating it yields CASSFLGNTGELFF.

The chain links TRBV11-3 to TRBJ1-2, with TRBD1 matching 9 bases. The CDR3 loop spans 13 amino acids. The trim removed 3 bases at V and 8 bases at J, leaving 4 bases unmatched. CDR1 SGHNT and CDR2 YENEEA come from the germline V gene. The CDR3 nucleotides read TGTGCCAGCAGCTTGCCGGACAGGGGAGGCTACACCTTC. As protein: CASSLPDRGGYTF. Drawing the rest from reference TRBV11-3 and TRBJ1-2, the complete variable domain is EAGVVQSPRYKIIEKKQPVAFWCNPISGHNTLYWYLQNLGQGPELLIRYENEEAVDDSQLPKDRFSAERLKGVDSTLKIQPAELGDSAVYLCASSLPDRGGYTFGSGTRLTVV.

This rearrangement joins TRBV6-6 to TRBJ2-7; 8 bases line up with TRBD2. The CDR3 is 13 residues long. Trimming took 10 bases from V and 2 from J; bases not matched to a gene: 7. The germline V gene encodes CDR1 MNHNY and CDR2 SVGAGI (reference sequence). CDR3 protein: CATSGSYPYEQYF. The CDR3 DNA is TGTGCCACCAGCGGGAGTTACCCCTACGAGCAGTACTTC.

This clone showed up just a few times. This chain uses TRBV25-1 with TRBJ2-3; 7 bases map to TRBD2. The CDR3 sequence is 16 residues long. Germline CDR1 MGHDK, CDR2 SYGVNS. Trimming took 5 bases from V and 5 from J; bases not matched to a gene: 13. The CDR3 bases are TGTGCCAGCAGTCCCCACGGAAGCGGGGTTGTAGATACGCAGTATTTT. This gives the protein CASSPHGSGVVDTQYF.

The J gene is TRBJ1-5, the V gene TRBV6-1, with a weak D call TRBD1 (5 bases). The ends were cut back, 7 bases at V and 2 bases at J, with 6 bases in the middle. Germline V lookup: CDR1 MNHNS, CDR2 SASEGT. The CDR3 totals 12 residues. In nucleotides, the CDR3 is TGTGCCAGCATAGGGGGCAATCAGCCCCAGCATTTT. Its translation is CASIGGNQPQHF.

This clone was counted only a few times. This chain joins TRBV6-1 and TRBJ1-5; TRBD1 matches 8 bases. V was pared by 4 bases and J by 7 bases, with 18 bases of the junction left unmatched. Germline CDR1 and CDR2: MNHNS and SASEGT. CDR3 length: 18 amino acids. The CDR3 DNA sequence: TGTGCCAGCAGTGGCCTAAAACCCACGGCAGGGGGCAGGCAGCCCCAGCATTTT. Protein product: CASSGLKPTAGGRQPQHF.

The chain couples TRBV12-5 to TRBJ2-7; tentatively, D is TRBD1 (6 bases). The CDR3 has 13 residues. V was shortened by 7 bases and J by 1 base, with 11 bases between the two germline ends. Germline assignment: CDR1 LGHNT and CDR2 FRNRAP. CDR3: CASALDSSYEQYF. CDR3 DNA: TGTGCTAGTGCCTTGGACAGTTCCTACGAGCAGTACTTC.

The CDR3, as DNA: TGCGCCAGCAGCTTGGCCTTATCAGGGACTAGCGGGAGTCTTAGCTCCTACAATGAGCAGTTCTTC. Translation: CASSLALSGTSGSLSSYNEQFF. The chain is built from TRBV5-1 and TRBJ2-1; 14 bases line up with TRBD2. The V and J ends lost 0 bases and 0 bases, in that order; junction bases with no gene match: 14. From germline, CDR1 is SGHRS and CDR2 YFSETQ. The CDR3 loop spans 22 amino acids.

Worth noting for this clone: One end of the junction does not line up with germline, which may come from a read error. CDR3 region: CSSSLVGREGYTF. The CDR3 coding sequence is TGTTCCAGCAGCTTAGTGGGCAGGGAAGGCTACACCTTC. The gene calls are TRBV7-9 and TRBJ1-2, with D perhaps TRBD1 (5 bases). The CDR3 is 13 amino acids. Germline V lookup: CDR1 SEHNR, CDR2 FQNEAQ (reference sequence).

The chain combines TRBV7-9 with TRBJ1-5, with 8 positions matching TRBD1. The CDR3 consists of 15 residues. Germline V CDR1 and CDR2: SEHNR, FQNEAQ (reference sequence). J lost 3 bases, V lost 5 bases, and 6 bases had no gene match. In DNA form, the CDR3 reads TGTGCCAGCAGCCCGCAGACAGGGGCCAATCAGCCCCAGCATTTT. It codes for CASSPQTGANQPQHF.

V usage is TRBV29-1 and J usage is TRBJ2-2, with 10 bases identical to TRBD1. This CDR3 contains 13 residues. The germline V gene has CDR1 SQVTM and CDR2 ANQGSEA. V gave up 6 bases and J gave up 5 bases; unmatched junction bases: 3. DNA for the CDR3: TGCAGCGTCGACAGGGGGCGAACCGGGGAGCTGTTTTTT. This translates into CSVDRGRTGELFF.

The chain employs TRBV11-3 and TRBJ2-3; 9 positions match TRBD2. This CDR3 contains 16 residues. J lost 4 bases, V lost 5 bases, and 10 bases had no gene match. Germline values: CDR1 SGHNT, CDR2 YENEEA. In DNA form, the CDR3 reads TGTGCCAGCAGCATGGGGACCGGCGGGGGGGCAGATACGCAGTATTTT. It specifies CASSMGTGGGADTQYF.

The chain uses TRBV5-1 and TRBJ2-5, with D possibly TRBD2 on 7 matching bases. Germline V gene data show CDR1 as SGHRS and CDR2 as YFSETQ. The V gene lost 4 bases and the J gene lost 0 bases, with 13 bases spanning the gap. CDR3 length: 15 residues. The CDR3 protein is CASSPGGRDQETQYF. In nucleotides, the CDR3 is TGCGCCAGCAGCCCGGGGGGCCGGGACCAAGAGACCCAGTACTTC.

Of note for this clone: Other DNA sequences within the sample encode an identical CDR3. The CDR3: CASSSPGQGRGYTF. In nucleotides, the CDR3 is TGTGCCAGCAGCTCTCCGGGACAGGGGAGAGGCTACACCTTC. V and J are TRBV28 and TRBJ1-2, with TRBD1 identical over 10 bases. The CDR3 is 14 amino acids. V trimming: 6 bases; J trimming: 8 bases; junction bases outside the gene matches: 9. Per the germline V gene, CDR1 is MDHEN and CDR2 is SYDVKM.

The chain employs TRBV18 and TRBJ2-5; a weak D match, TRBD1 (6 bases). V lost 3 bases to trimming and J lost 1 base, with 9 bases between them. Germline CDR1 and CDR2: KGHSH and LQKENI. The CDR3 spans 14 residues. The CDR3 region is CASSPGQSQETQYF. For the CDR3, the DNA is TGTGCCAGCTCACCCGGACAGTCCCAAGAGACCCAGTACTTC.

The rearrangement links TRBV10-3 to TRBJ2-7; D is possibly TRBD2 (6 bases). Trimming removed 10 bases from V and 0 bases from J, with 16 bases in between. CDR3 size: 14 residues. The germline CDR1 and CDR2 sequences are ENHRY and SYGVKD. The CDR3 DNA is TGTGCCACCGGTGGGGGACTCCTCTCCTACGAGCAGTACTTC. It codes for CATGGGLLSYEQYF.

Only a few counts were recorded for this clone. V usage is TRBV6-6 and J usage is TRBJ2-1; possibly TRBD2 for D (6 bases). CDR1 MNHNY and CDR2 SVGAGI come from the germline V gene (reference sequence). The germline V and J ends were trimmed by 2 bases and 4 bases, with 12 bases remaining between them. The CDR3 runs to 15 residues. The CDR3, as DNA: TGTGCCAGCAGTTACGGGGCTAGCGAATACAATGAGCAGTTCTTC. Amino acids: CASSYGASEYNEQFF.

This rearrangement joins TRBV2 to TRBJ2-7, with 7 nucleotides matching TRBD2. This CDR3 has 13 residues. Unmatched junction bases numbered 8, after V lost 6 bases and J lost 6 bases. Germline CDR1 reads SNHLY; CDR2 reads FYNNEI. CDR3 loop: CASSGGGPGEQYF. CDR3 in DNA: TGTGCCAGCAGCGGGGGAGGGCCGGGCGAGCAGTACTTC.